The source of this T cell receptor beta chain is a study of blood T cell repertoires in COVID-19. Study overall: Nucleic acid was either cDNA or gDNA, and it came from T cells, B-cell-depleted T cells, or PBMCs.

The table came from immunoSEQ multiplex PCR; TCRdb's copy has only in-frame clones and leaves some out. Of about 140,000 clones in the sample, 88% were seen once. This CDR3 spans 14 amino acids. V lost 5 bases and J lost 3; bases outside the gene matches: 5. Per germline, CDR1 SGHRS and CDR2 YFSETQ. Sequenced: peripheral blood. The receptor comes from a middle-aged man with active or convalescent COVID-19. The chain combines TRBV5-1 with TRBJ2-3, with TRBD2 identical over 8 bases. DNA for the CDR3: TGCGCCAGCAGACTAGCGGAAGGGACAGATACGCAGTATTTT. Protein product: CASRLAEGTDTQYF.